Detailed here is one TCR beta chain. The antigen remains unidentified. The data were obtained in a study of identifying expanded T cells in peripheral blood. Findings and limits, study-wide: Technical replicates showed roughly 1.2 changed clones; approximately 2 weeks roughly 16; four weeks 19. Clone count variance between approximately two-week samples rose with total template count.

V dropped 6 bases and J dropped 8; count of bases not matched to a gene: 11. The CDR3 length is 14 residues. Germline-derived CDR1 and CDR2 are SNHLY and FYNNEI. Assay used: immunoSEQ multiplex PCR; TCRdb lists only in-frame clones, some missing. This sample yields about 90,000 clones, of which 88% are seen a single time; approximately 5.4% belongs to the top ten. Collection occurred without any documented infections or immune events in donors. The chain joins TRBV2 to TRBJ1-2; 8 nucleotides align to TRBD1. What was sequenced was blood. This clonotype was obtained from a person aged 18 to 75 in good health. The CDR3, as DNA: TGTGCCAGCAGGGACAGGGCGGCGGTCGAGGGCTACACCTTC. Translating it yields CASRDRAAVEGYTF.